The 19 T cell receptor beta chains listed next were all sequenced from one sample in a study of blood T cell repertoires in COVID-19. Some clones are missing from TCRdb's copy, which holds only in-frame ones; the method was immunoSEQ multiplex PCR. Found here are around 300,000 clones, approximately 90% of them singletons; the top ten hold roughly 1.1%. Sequenced: PBMCs or T cells enriched from blood (not recorded which). These receptors were obtained from a woman aged 25-40 years who had recovered from COVID-19.

Regarding this clone: Other DNA variants within this sample encode the same CDR3. The gene calls are TRBV7-3 and TRBJ2-1; no reliable D call. This CDR3 has 13 residues. The ends were cut back, 4 bases at V and 0 bases at J, with 4 bases in the middle. Germline CDR1 is SGHTA and CDR2 is FQGTGA. The CDR3 DNA follows: TGTGCCAGCAGCTCCGGCTCCTACAATGAGCAGTTCTTC. Amino acids: CASSSGSYNEQFF.

V is TRBV28 and J is TRBJ1-4; 8 nucleotides agree with TRBD1. Germline V gives CDR1 MDHEN, CDR2 SYDVKM. The CDR3 is 14 residues long. The trim removed 7 bases at V and 7 bases at J, leaving 8 bases unmatched. CDR3 sequence: CASTLTGVGEKLFF. The CDR3 DNA is TGTGCCAGCACTTTGACAGGGGTGGGTGAAAAACTGTTTTTT.

The rearrangement joins TRBV7-6 to TRBJ2-3; 7 positions match TRBD1. This CDR3 is built from 13 residues. The germline CDR1 and CDR2 sequences are SGHVS and FNYEAQ. V trimming: 6 bases; J trimming: 4 bases; junction bases outside the gene matches: 4. The CDR3 here is CASRVTGSDTQYF. The CDR3 bases are TGTGCCAGCAGGGTGACAGGGTCAGATACGCAGTATTTT.

The chain uses TRBV28 and TRBJ1-1, with D possibly being TRBD1 (5 bases). The ends were cut back, 6 bases at V and 8 bases at J, with 10 bases in the middle. The CDR3 extends over 11 amino acids. In germline, CDR1 is MDHEN, CDR2 SYDVKM. The DNA for the CDR3 is TGTGCCAGCAGCCCTGGGGCGGAAGCTTTCTTT. Residues: CASSPGAEAFF.

The V call is TRBV4-3, the J call TRBJ2-5; 8 bases match TRBD1. This CDR3 spans 16 amino acids. After removal of 1 base from V and 5 bases from J, the junction contained 9 bases not matched to a gene. CDR1 and CDR2 from the germline V gene are LGHNA and YSLEER. CDR3 region: CASSQGGQGAGETQYF. CDR3 nucleotide sequence: TGCGCCAGCAGCCAAGGCGGGCAGGGGGCGGGGGAGACCCAGTACTTC.

This chain links TRBV5-5 with TRBJ2-1, with TRBD1 matching over 10 bases. CDR3 length: 16 residues. From germline, CDR1 is SGHKS and CDR2 YYEKEE (reference sequence). V was clipped by 0 bases and J by 7 bases; unmatched bases: 7. The CDR3 nucleotides read TGTGCCAGCAGCTTGGTCCGACAGGGGGCGCTTAATGAGCAGTTCTTC. Its protein product is CASSLVRQGALNEQFF.

The chain links TRBV18 to TRBJ1-5, with no clear D. Germline CDR1 KGHSH, CDR2 LQKENI. Trimming took off 6 bases at V and 0 bases at J, with 12 bases between the two ends. The length of the CDR3 is 15 residues. CDR3 DNA: TGTGCCAGCTCCCGAGACATGAATAGCAATCAGCCCCAGCATTTT. As protein: CASSRDMNSNQPQHF.

The chain links TRBV5-1 to TRBJ2-1, with a weak D call TRBD2 (5 bases). V dropped 0 bases and J dropped 2 bases, with 12 bases sitting between them. The CDR3 loop spans 16 amino acids. CDR1 and CDR2 (germline): SGHRS, YFSETQ. CDR3 DNA sequence: TGCGCCAGCAGCTTGGTATCGGGGAGCCCCTACAATGAGCAGTTCTTC. It translates to CASSLVSGSPYNEQFF.

The chain links TRBV5-1 to TRBJ1-6; 7 positions agree with TRBD1. Germline values: CDR1 SGHRS, CDR2 YFSETQ. The CDR3 is 14 residues long. V gave up 1 base and J gave up 7 bases; unmatched junction bases: 2. In DNA, the CDR3 is TGCGCCAGCAGCTTGTGGGACAGAAATTCACCCCTCCACTTT. Translated, it gives CASSLWDRNSPLHF.

J is TRBJ1-2 and V is TRBV19; a possible D gene is TRBD1 (6 bases). V was pared by 7 bases and J by 4 bases, with 19 bases between. The germline gives CDR1 LNHDA, CDR2 SQIVND (reference sequence). The CDR3 covers 15 residues. For the CDR3, the DNA is TGTGCCAGTACCAACAAGGGGGGGCGCGGCTATGGCTACACCTTC. As protein: CASTNKGGRGYGYTF. The entire variable domain, with the rest obtained from reference TRBV19 and TRBJ1-2, is as follows: DGGITQSPKYLFRKEGQNVTLSCEQNLNHDAMYWYRQDPGQGLRLIYYSQIVNDFQKGDIAEGYSVSREKKESFPLTVTSAQKNPTAFYLCASTNKGGRGYGYTFGSGTRLTVV.

V usage is TRBV6-6 and J usage is TRBJ2-2; 7 nucleotides line up with TRBD2. With 6 bases clipped from V and 6 bases from J, the junction kept 7 bases outside the gene matches. The CDR3 consists of 14 residues. CDR1 and CDR2 (germline): MNHNY, SVGAGI (reference sequence). Here the CDR3 DNA reads TGTGCCAGCAGGACGCTAGCGGTGGCCGGGGAGCTGTTTTTT. This translates into CASRTLAVAGELFF.

The chain is built from TRBV7-9 and TRBJ2-1; perhaps TRBD2 as D (6 bases). Trimming stripped 6 bases from V and 4 bases from J, with 25 bases between. The CDR3 spans 18 residues. Looked up from germline, CDR1 is SEHNR and CDR2 is FQNEAQ (reference sequence). The CDR3 sequence: CASRPGLSSTPNYNEQFF. The DNA for the CDR3 is TGTGCCAGCAGGCCGGGACTCAGTTCCACCCCAAATTACAATGAGCAGTTCTTC.

CDR3: CASSSRTSGTYEQYF. For the CDR3, the DNA is TGTGCCAGCAGTTCTAGGACTAGCGGGACTTACGAGCAGTACTTC. The chain is built from TRBV6-2 or TRBV6-3 and TRBJ2-7; 12 bases map to TRBD2. This CDR3 contains 15 residues. The germline CDR1 and CDR2 sequences are MNHEY and SVGEGT. V dropped 4 bases and J dropped 4; count of bases not matched to a gene: 5.

A word on this clone: One junction end disagrees with the germline gene, perhaps due to a read error. V gene TRBV7-7 combines with J gene TRBJ2-7; 9 bases line up with TRBD1. CDR1 is SSHAT and CDR2 is FNYEAQ in the germline V gene (reference sequence). The CDR3 runs to 15 residues. CDR3 in amino acids: CASSLGQGRSYEQYF. The CDR3 coding sequence is TGTGCTAGCAGCCTGGGACAGGGTCGGTCCTACGAGCAGTACTTC.

The chain carries TRBV19 and TRBJ1-2; 8 bases agree with TRBD1. Trimming at V came to 4 bases and at J to 7 bases, leaving 8 bases not matched to a gene. Germline V gives CDR1 LNHDA, CDR2 SQIVND (reference sequence). The CDR3 extends over 14 amino acids. CDR3 coding DNA: TGTGCCAGTAGTACCAGGGGGCGATCTCCTGGCTACACCTTC. Amino acid sequence: CASSTRGRSPGYTF. The whole variable domain, filled in from reference TRBV19 and TRBJ1-2, reads DGGITQSPKYLFRKEGQNVTLSCEQNLNHDAMYWYRQDPGQGLRLIYYSQIVNDFQKGDIAEGYSVSREKKESFPLTVTSAQKNPTAFYLCASSTRGRSPGYTFGSGTRLTVV.

In its sample, this clone was seen once. The rearrangement uses TRBV19 and TRBJ1-3; no firm D call. The V end lost 4 bases, the J end lost 0 bases, and 10 bases lay between the germline ends. The CDR3 runs to 15 residues. The germline CDR1 and CDR2 sequences are LNHDA and SQIVND (reference sequence). CDR3 in amino acids: CASSKTRNSGNTIYF. The CDR3 DNA reads as TGTGCCAGTAGTAAGACGCGGAACTCTGGAAACACCATATATTTT.

This chain links TRBV7-3 with TRBJ2-2; 8 nucleotides match TRBD2. The germline V gene encodes CDR1 SGHTA and CDR2 FQGTGA. The trim removed 1 base at V and 7 bases at J, leaving 8 bases unmatched. CDR3 length: 16 amino acids. The CDR3 DNA follows: TGTGCCAGCAGCTTAATGCCCGGGAGGGGCGGCGGGGAGCTGTTTTTT. Its translation: CASSLMPGRGGGELFF.

V is TRBV7-2 and J is TRBJ1-5; D gene unclear. CDR1 SGHTA and CDR2 FQGNSA come from the germline V gene. Trimming left V 1 base short and J 4 bases short, with 11 bases between. There are 15 residues in the CDR3. CDR3 loop: CASSLEATVNQPQHF. CDR3 sequence (DNA): TGTGCCAGCAGCTTAGAGGCGACTGTAAATCAGCCCCAGCATTTT.

The rearrangement uses TRBV29-1 and TRBJ2-3; the match to TRBD2 covers 11 bases. Germline-derived CDR1 and CDR2 are SQVTM and ANQGSEA. Trimming cost V 1 base and J 6 bases; bases outside gene matches: 9. This CDR3 comprises 16 residues. CDR3 sequence (DNA): TGCAGCGTTGAAGGTAGTAGCGGGAGGGCCACGGATACGCAGTATTTT. Translating gives CSVEGSSGRATDTQYF.